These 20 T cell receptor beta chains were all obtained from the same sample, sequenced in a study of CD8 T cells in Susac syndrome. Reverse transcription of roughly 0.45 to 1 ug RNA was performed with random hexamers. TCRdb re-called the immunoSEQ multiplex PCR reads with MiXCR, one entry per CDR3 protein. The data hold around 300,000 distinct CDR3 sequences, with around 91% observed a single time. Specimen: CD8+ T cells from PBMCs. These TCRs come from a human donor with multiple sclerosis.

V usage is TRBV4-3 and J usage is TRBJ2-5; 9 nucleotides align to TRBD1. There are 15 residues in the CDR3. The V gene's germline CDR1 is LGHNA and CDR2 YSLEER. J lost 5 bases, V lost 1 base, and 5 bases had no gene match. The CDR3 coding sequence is TGCGCCAGCAGCCAAGGGACAGGGGTGCGGGAGACCCAGTACTTC. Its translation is CASSQGTGVRETQYF.

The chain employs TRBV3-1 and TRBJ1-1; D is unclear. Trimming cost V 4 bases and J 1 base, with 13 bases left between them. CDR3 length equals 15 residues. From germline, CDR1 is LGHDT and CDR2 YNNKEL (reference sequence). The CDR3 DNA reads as TGTGCCAGCAGCCCATACCGCGGAGGGAACACTGAAGCTTTCTTT. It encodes CASSPYRGGNTEAFF.

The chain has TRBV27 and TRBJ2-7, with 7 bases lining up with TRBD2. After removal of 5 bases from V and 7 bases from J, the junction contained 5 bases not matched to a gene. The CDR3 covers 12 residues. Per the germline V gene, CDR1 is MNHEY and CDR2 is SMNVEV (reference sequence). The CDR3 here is CASSRLGGEQYF. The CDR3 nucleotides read TGTGCCAGCAGTCGCCTGGGGGGGGAGCAGTACTTC.

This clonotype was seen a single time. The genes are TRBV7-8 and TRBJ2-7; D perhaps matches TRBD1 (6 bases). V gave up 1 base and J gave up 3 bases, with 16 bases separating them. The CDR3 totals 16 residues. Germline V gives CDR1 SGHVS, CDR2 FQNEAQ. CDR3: CASSLVPTGLNYEQYF. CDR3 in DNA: TGTGCCAGCAGCTTAGTGCCGACAGGACTGAACTACGAGCAGTACTTC.

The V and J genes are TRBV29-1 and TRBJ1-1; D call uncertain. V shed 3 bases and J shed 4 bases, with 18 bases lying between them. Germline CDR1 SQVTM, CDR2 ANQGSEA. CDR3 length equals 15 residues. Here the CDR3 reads CSVDPVTRGSTEAFF. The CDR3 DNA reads TGCAGCGTTGACCCGGTGACGCGAGGGAGCACTGAAGCTTTCTTT.

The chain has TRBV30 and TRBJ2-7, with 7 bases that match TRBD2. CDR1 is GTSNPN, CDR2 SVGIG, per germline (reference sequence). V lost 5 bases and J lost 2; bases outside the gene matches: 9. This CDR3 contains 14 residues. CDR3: CAWGGGVRAYEQYF. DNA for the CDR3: TGTGCCTGGGGGGGAGGGGTACGGGCCTACGAGCAGTACTTC.

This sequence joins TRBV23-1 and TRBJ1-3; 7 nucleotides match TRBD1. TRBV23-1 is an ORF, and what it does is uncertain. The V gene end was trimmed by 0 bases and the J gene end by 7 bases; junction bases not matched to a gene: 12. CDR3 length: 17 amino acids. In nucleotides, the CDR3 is TGCGCCAGCAGTCAATCAAAGGGACAGCCAGCGGTGAACACCATATATTTT. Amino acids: CASSQSKGQPAVNTIYF.

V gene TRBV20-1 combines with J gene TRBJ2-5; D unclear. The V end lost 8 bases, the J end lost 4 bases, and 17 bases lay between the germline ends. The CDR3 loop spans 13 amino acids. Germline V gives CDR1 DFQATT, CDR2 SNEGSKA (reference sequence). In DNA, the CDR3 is TGCAGTCGGCGAGTAGGGCAGACAGAGACCCAGTACTTC. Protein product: CSRRVGQTETQYF.

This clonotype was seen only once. The DNA of the CDR3 is TGCAGTGCTCAAGCGGGCAGGGGGTTTAATCAGCCCCAGCATTTT. Translating it yields CSAQAGRGFNQPQHF. This chain links TRBV20-1 with TRBJ1-5; the match to TRBD1 covers 7 bases. The CDR3 is 15 residues long. The germline CDR1 and CDR2 sequences are DFQATT and SNEGSKA (reference sequence). Germline trimming cut 5 bases from V and 4 bases from J; bases unmatched to any gene: 11.

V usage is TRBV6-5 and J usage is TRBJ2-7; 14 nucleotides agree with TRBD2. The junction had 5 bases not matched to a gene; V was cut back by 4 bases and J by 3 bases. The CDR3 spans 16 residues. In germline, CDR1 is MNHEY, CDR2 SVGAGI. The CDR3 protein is CASSLGLAGDHYEQYF. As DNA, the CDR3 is TGTGCCAGCAGTTTGGGACTAGCGGGAGATCACTACGAGCAGTACTTC.

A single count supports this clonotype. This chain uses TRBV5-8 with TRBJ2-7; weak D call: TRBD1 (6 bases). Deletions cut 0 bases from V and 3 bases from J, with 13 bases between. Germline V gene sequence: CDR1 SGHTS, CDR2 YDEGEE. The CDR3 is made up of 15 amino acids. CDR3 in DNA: TGTGCCAGCAGCTTGGGATACACAGGGAGCTACGAGCAGTACTTC. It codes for CASSLGYTGSYEQYF. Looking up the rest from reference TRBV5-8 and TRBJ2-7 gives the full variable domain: EAGVTQSPTHLIKTRGQQATLRCSPISGHTSVYWYQQALGLGLQFLLWYDEGEERNRGNFPPRFSGRQFPNYSSELNVNALELEDSALYLCASSLGYTGSYEQYFGPGTRLTVT.

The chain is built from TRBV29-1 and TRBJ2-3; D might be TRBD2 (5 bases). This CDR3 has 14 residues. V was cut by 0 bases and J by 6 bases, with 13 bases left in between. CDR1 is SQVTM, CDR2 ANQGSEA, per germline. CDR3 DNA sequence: TGCAGCGTTGAAGATTCGCTAGCACTCGATACGCAGTATTTT. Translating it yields CSVEDSLALDTQYF.

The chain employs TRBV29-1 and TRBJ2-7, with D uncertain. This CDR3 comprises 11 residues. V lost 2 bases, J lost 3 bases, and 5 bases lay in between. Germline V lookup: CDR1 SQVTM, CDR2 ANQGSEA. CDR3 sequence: CSVEWGYEQYF. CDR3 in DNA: TGCAGCGTTGAATGGGGCTACGAGCAGTACTTC.

In nucleotides, the CDR3 is TGTGCCACCACTCCGCAGGGGGCAGTTGAGGGCTACACCTTC. As protein: CATTPQGAVEGYTF. The rearrangement uses TRBV19 and TRBJ1-2; TRBD1 matches at 8 bases. Germline V gene data show CDR1 as LNHDA and CDR2 as SQIVND (reference sequence). This CDR3 is built from 14 residues. Trimming cost V 10 bases and J 8 bases; bases outside gene matches: 15. The entire variable domain, with the rest obtained from reference TRBV19 and TRBJ1-2, is as follows: DGGITQSPKYLFRKEGQNVTLSCEQNLNHDAMYWYRQDPGQGLRLIYYSQIVNDFQKGDIAEGYSVSREKKESFPLTVTSAQKNPTAFYLCATTPQGAVEGYTFGSGTRLTVV.

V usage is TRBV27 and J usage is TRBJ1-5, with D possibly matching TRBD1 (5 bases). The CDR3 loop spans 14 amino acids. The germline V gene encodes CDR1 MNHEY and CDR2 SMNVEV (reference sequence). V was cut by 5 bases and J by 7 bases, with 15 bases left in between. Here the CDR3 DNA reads TGTGCCAGCAGTCCTTTTGGTCCAGGGCAGCCCCAGCATTTT. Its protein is CASSPFGPGQPQHF.

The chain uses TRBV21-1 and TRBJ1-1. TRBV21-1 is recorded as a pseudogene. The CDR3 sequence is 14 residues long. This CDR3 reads CASSEETMSTEAFF. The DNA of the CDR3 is TGTGCCAGCTCTGAAGAGACCATGAGCACTGAAGCTTTCTTT.

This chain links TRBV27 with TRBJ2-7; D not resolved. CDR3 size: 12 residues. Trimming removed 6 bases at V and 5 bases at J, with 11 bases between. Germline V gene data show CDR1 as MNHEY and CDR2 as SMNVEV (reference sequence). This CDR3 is CASRDINHEQYF. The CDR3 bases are TGTGCCAGCAGGGATATTAACCACGAGCAGTACTTC.

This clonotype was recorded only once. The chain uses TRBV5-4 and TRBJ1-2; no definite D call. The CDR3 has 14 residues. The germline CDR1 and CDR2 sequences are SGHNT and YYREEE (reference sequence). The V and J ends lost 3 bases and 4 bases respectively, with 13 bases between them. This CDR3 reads CASSSSGSGYGYTF. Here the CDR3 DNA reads TGTGCCAGCAGCTCCTCCGGATCGGGCTATGGCTACACCTTC. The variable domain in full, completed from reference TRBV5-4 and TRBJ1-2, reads ETGVTQSPTHLIKTRGQQVTLRCSSQSGHNTVSWYQQALGQGPQFIFQYYREEENGRGNFPPRFSGLQFPNYSSELNVNALELDDSALYLCASSSSGSGYGYTFGSGTRLTVV.

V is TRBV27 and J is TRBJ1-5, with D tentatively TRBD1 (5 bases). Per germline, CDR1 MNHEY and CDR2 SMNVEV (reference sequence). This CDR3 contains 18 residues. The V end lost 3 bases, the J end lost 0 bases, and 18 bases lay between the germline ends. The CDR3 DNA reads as TGTGCCAGCAGTTTCCAATGGGAGGGACGAGGTAGCAATCAGCCCCAGCATTTT. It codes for CASSFQWEGRGSNQPQHF.

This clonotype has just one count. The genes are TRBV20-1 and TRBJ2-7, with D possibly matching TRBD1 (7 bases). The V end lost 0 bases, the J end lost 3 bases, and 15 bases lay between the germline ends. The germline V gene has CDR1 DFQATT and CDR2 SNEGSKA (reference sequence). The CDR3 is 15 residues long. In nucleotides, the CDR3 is TGCAGTGCTAGAGATAGGAGGGGGCCGCGCTACGAGCAGTACTTC. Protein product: CSARDRRGPRYEQYF.